This TCR beta chain was observed in a study of blood T cell repertoires in COVID-19. Across the whole study: The United States, Italy and Spain supplied acute and convalescent COVID-19 samples. The analysed material was cDNA or gDNA that came from T cells, B-cell-depleted T cells, or PBMCs.

CDR3 length: 16 residues. V lost 6 bases and J lost 3; bases outside the gene matches: 12. The germline V gene has CDR1 SGHAT and CDR2 FQNNGV. In its sample, this clone was seen once. In the source study's methods: For nucleated cells, counts were estimated from reference gene primer amplification. Method: immunoSEQ multiplex PCR; TCRdb's copy keeps in-frame clones and lacks some. The V and J calls and clone size are taken from that table; D and trimming were inferred from the DNA. The sample includes roughly 200,000 clones, around 84% of them seen just once. Input material: peripheral blood. The TCR comes from a woman aged 80 or older with COVID-19, enrolled during active disease. The rearrangement joins TRBV11-2 to TRBJ2-3; TRBD2 matches 7 bases. The CDR3 is CASSRPGLQSTDTQYF. DNA for the CDR3: TGTGCCAGCAGTCGCCCGGGACTACAATCAACAGATACGCAGTATTTT.